These 28 T cell receptor beta chains were all obtained from the same sample, sequenced in a study of tumor-infiltrating lymphocytes in glioblastoma multiforme. TCR beta libraries were built from RNA through three nested multiplex PCR rounds using modified ARM-PCR. MiXCR was run by TCRdb on the multiplex PCR reads, yielding one entry per CDR3 protein. The sample lists 15,000 to 20,000 distinct CDR3 sequences, about two thirds seen once, with about 18% in the top ten. Material for sequencing was peripheral blood. These TCRs come from a male donor with glioblastoma.

This clonotype was seen ten or more times. This chain connects TRBV29-1 to TRBJ2-7; D is uncertain. The V gene lost 5 bases and the J gene lost 1 base, with 15 bases spanning the gap. Germline V gives CDR1 SQVTM, CDR2 ANQGSEA. The CDR3 length is 14 residues. CDR3 DNA: TGCAGCGTTACTTCCGCTGGCGGTTCCTACGAGCAGTACTTC. Translated: CSVTSAGGSYEQYF.

This clonotype was observed at least ten times. The V gene is TRBV4-1, the J gene TRBJ2-3; 8 bases align to TRBD2. CDR1 MGHRA and CDR2 YSYEKL come from the germline V gene. V lost 2 bases to trimming and J lost 4 bases; unmatched junction nucleotides: 8. This CDR3 is 16 amino acids long. CDR3 sequence: CASSQLIAGMADTQYF. CDR3 DNA sequence: TGCGCCAGCAGCCAATTGATAGCGGGAATGGCAGATACGCAGTATTTT.

Turning to this clonotype: The junction differs from germline at one of its ends, possibly a read error. This chain links TRBV11-2 with TRBJ1-1; D not resolved. The CDR3 length is 15 residues. The germline V gene has CDR1 SGHAT and CDR2 FQNNGV. This CDR3 reads CASSFSAGLSTKAFF. The CDR3 DNA reads TGTGCCAGCAGCTTCTCGGCCGGCCTGAGCACTAAAGCTTTCTTT.

This clonotype was counted at least ten times. The gene calls are TRBV6-5 and TRBJ2-1; 9 bases map to TRBD1. The V segment lost 4 bases and the J segment 9 bases; nucleotides outside the gene matches: 10. The V gene's germline CDR1 is MNHEY and CDR2 SVGAGI. The CDR3 has 15 residues. The CDR3 nucleotides are TGTGCCAGCAGTTCCATGGACAGGGGAGAGGGTGAGCAGTTCTTC. Protein sequence: CASSSMDRGEGEQFF.

To note about this clonotype: The junction differs from germline at one of its ends, possibly a read error. V usage is TRBV11-2 and J usage is TRBJ2-1, with 7 bases that match TRBD2. Germline loops: CDR1 SGHAT, CDR2 FQNNGV. The CDR3 sequence is 15 residues long. For the CDR3, the DNA is TGCGCCAGCAGGTTAGCGGGCGGGAAGGACAATGAGCAGTTCTTC. It translates to CASRLAGGKDNEQFF.

Notes on this clonotype: This may be a read error: a much more frequent sequence differs by one nucleotide. The rearrangement uses TRBV7-9 and TRBJ1-3; D remains ambiguous. Germline CDR1 is SEHNR and CDR2 is FQNEAQ (reference sequence). The CDR3 consists of 15 residues. The CDR3, as DNA: TGTGCCAGCAGCTTGGGATTTGACGGTGGAAACACCACATATTTT. Translated, it gives CASSLGFDGGNTTYF.

The chain employs TRBV20-1 and TRBJ2-5, with D possibly matching TRBD2 (7 bases). V lost 3 bases and J lost 3, with 17 bases in between. CDR1 and CDR2 (germline): DFQATT, SNEGSKA (reference sequence). The CDR3 totals 15 residues. CDR3 protein: CSASGTGGDEETQYF. CDR3 DNA: TGCAGTGCTAGTGGTACGGGGGGCGACGAAGAGACCCAGTACTTC.

For this clonotype: An end of the junction differs from the germline gene, which may be a read error. The V gene is TRBV10-2, the J gene TRBJ2-3; D may be TRBD2 (5 bases). CDR3 length equals 15 residues. Germline CDR1 and CDR2: WSHSY and SAAADI. CDR3 sequence (DNA): TGCGTCAGCAGTGAGGCAGAGGCCGGGGCAGATACGCAGTATTTT. It specifies CVSSEAEAGADTQYF.

The chain is built from TRBV12-3 or TRBV12-4 and TRBJ1-1, with D uncertain. The CDR3 is 14 residues long. Trimming removed 6 bases at V and 2 bases at J, with 13 bases between. The CDR3 loop reads CASSPLAINTEAFF. The DNA of the CDR3 is TGTGCCAGCAGCCCGCTGGCAATAAACACTGAAGCTTTCTTT.

Points on this clonotype: It is likely a read error, because the conserved phenylalanine at the end of the CDR3 is missing. The V gene is TRBV10-2, the J gene TRBJ2-1, with TRBD2 as a possible D gene (7 bases). Trimming took off 6 bases at V and 10 bases at J, with 13 bases between the two ends. Germline V gene sequence: CDR1 WSHSY, CDR2 SAAADI. The CDR3 runs to 12 residues. This CDR3 is CASRSGGQEQFI. The CDR3 DNA reads TGCGCCAGCAGGTCCGGGGGGCAGGAGCAGTTCATC.

V and J are TRBV11-2 and TRBJ2-5; D may correspond to TRBD1 or TRBD2 (5 bases each). V shed 1 base and J shed 6 bases, with 12 bases lying between them. The CDR3 loop spans 14 amino acids. The germline V gene encodes CDR1 SGHAT and CDR2 FQNNGV. The CDR3 spells CASSLVVSGQTQYF. CDR3 coding DNA: TGTGCCAGCAGCTTAGTAGTTTCGGGGCAGACCCAGTACTTC.

The rearrangement uses TRBV29-1 and TRBJ1-1, with D unresolved. V was trimmed by 2 bases and J by 10 bases, leaving 20 bases between them. CDR1 SQVTM and CDR2 ANQGSEA come from the germline V gene. The CDR3 spans 14 residues. Here the CDR3 DNA reads TGCAGCGTTGAATCTGCGCCGGCGAACGCTGGAGCTTTCTTT. The encoded protein is CSVESAPANAGAFF.

The chain joins TRBV14 to TRBJ2-7, with 7 bases fitting TRBD1. The ends lost 1 base at V and 2 bases at J; junction bases unmatched: 5. CDR1 and CDR2 (germline): SGHDN, FVKESK. The CDR3 runs 15 residues. The CDR3 sequence is CASSQGEGAAYEQYF. The CDR3 region has the DNA TGTGCCAGCAGCCAAGGAGAGGGGGCGGCCTACGAGCAGTACTTC. The full variable domain, its missing parts supplied by reference TRBV14 and TRBJ2-7, is EAGVTQFPSHSVIEKGQTVTLRCDPISGHDNLYWYRRVMGKEIKFLLHFVKESKQDESGMPNNRFLAERTGGTYSTLKVQPAELEDSGVYFCASSQGEGAAYEQYFGPGTRLTVT.

This clonotype occurred many times. The chain combines TRBV4-1 with TRBJ2-5; 7 nucleotides agree with TRBD2. Germline V gene lookup returns CDR1 MGHRA and CDR2 YSYEKL. CDR3 length equals 13 residues. Losses at the gene ends were 5 bases for V and 4 bases for J; bases not matched to a gene: 4. The CDR3 DNA reads as TGCGCCAGCAGCTGGCGGGAGACAGAGACCCAGTACTTC. Its translation: CASSWRETETQYF.

Note on this clonotype: A much larger clone lies one base from this, so it may be a read error. The CDR3 carries no conserved terminal phenylalanine or tryptophan, so it likely arises from a read error. The chain is built from TRBV7-8 and TRBJ1-4; D not certain. Germline CDR1 and CDR2: SGHVS and FQNEAQ. Trimming took 0 bases from V and 3 from J, leaving 8 bases between them. This CDR3 spans 15 amino acids. CDR3 DNA: TGTGCCAGCAGCTTAGCGTACACCTCTAATGAAAAACTGTTTTTG. Translated, it gives CASSLAYTSNEKLFL.

This clonotype was seen at least ten times. The V call is TRBV5-1, the J call TRBJ2-3; D gene ambiguous. The length of the CDR3 is 14 residues. CDR1 and CDR2 from the germline V gene are SGHRS and YFSETQ. Trimming shortened V by 7 bases and J by 3 bases, and 15 bases separated the two germline ends. Here the CDR3 reads CASREELVTDTQYF. In DNA form, the CDR3 reads TGCGCCAGCCGAGAGGAGTTGGTGACAGATACGCAGTATTTT.

Points on this clonotype: A read error may explain this, as a much larger clone is one base away. The chain employs TRBV5-1 and TRBJ1-6, with 8 bases matching TRBD1. V was clipped by 2 bases and J by 6 bases; unmatched bases: 7. The germline CDR1 and CDR2 sequences are SGHRS and YFSETQ. This CDR3 region has 16 residues. As DNA, the CDR3 is TGCGCCAGCAGCTTCACCGGGACAGGATCTAATTCACCCCTCCACTTT. Amino acids: CASSFTGTGSNSPLHF.

Notes on this clonotype: With a much larger clone just one base away, this may be a read error. The conserved phenylalanine or tryptophan is not found at the CDR3 terminus, so this likely reflects a read error. V is TRBV11-2 and J is TRBJ2-1; possible D gene TRBD1, 6 bases. This CDR3 has 12 amino acids. V was clipped by 8 bases and J by 7 bases, with 12 bases between them. Germline CDR1 and CDR2: SGHAT and FQNNGV. CDR3 protein: CASLDRGNEQFL. DNA for the CDR3: TGTGCCAGCTTAGATAGGGGGAATGAGCAGTTCCTC.

As for this clonotype: A single base separates this from a much larger clone, so it may be a read error. This rearrangement joins TRBV5-1 to TRBJ2-1, with D perhaps TRBD1 (6 bases). The CDR3 runs to 14 residues. Per the germline V gene, CDR1 is SGHRS and CDR2 is YFSETQ. V was clipped by 6 bases and J by 6 bases, with 16 bases between them. CDR3 protein: CASTNPDSSNEQFF. The CDR3 DNA reads TGCGCCAGCACCAACCCGGACAGTTCCAATGAGCAGTTCTTC. Full variable domain (rest looked up from reference TRBV5-1 and TRBJ2-1): KAGVTQTPRYLIKTRGQQVTLSCSPISGHRSVSWYQQTPGQGLQFLFEYFSETQRNKGNFPGRFSGRQFSNSRSEMNVSTLELGDSALYLCASTNPDSSNEQFFGPGTRLTVL.

Regarding this clonotype: A much larger clone lies a single base off, so this may be a read error. The chain joins TRBV5-1 to TRBJ2-3, with 7 bases fitting TRBD1. There are 15 residues in the CDR3. Germline V CDR1 and CDR2: SGHRS, YFSETQ. The CDR3 DNA reads TGCGCCAGCAGCTTGGCACAGGGGCCTATTAATACGCGGTATTTT. Its protein is CASSLAQGPINTRYF.

This clonotype occurred once. The chain recombines TRBV11-1 with TRBJ2-7; unclear D gene. Trimming left V 5 bases short and J 2 bases short, with 16 bases between. Germline CDR1 reads SGHAT; CDR2 reads FQDESV (reference sequence). CDR3 length: 15 residues. The CDR3 spells CASSLDPLVTYEQYF. The CDR3, as DNA: TGTGCCAGCAGCCTAGACCCCTTGGTAACCTACGAGCAGTACTTC.

This clonotype was detected many times. The chain recombines TRBV29-1 with TRBJ2-1; D call uncertain. V was pared by 4 bases and J by 0 bases, with 4 bases between. The germline CDR1 and CDR2 sequences are SQVTM and ANQGSEA. The CDR3 consists of 12 residues. This CDR3 reads CSVAVSYNEQFF. CDR3 sequence (DNA): TGCAGCGTTGCGGTCTCCTACAATGAGCAGTTCTTC.

On this clonotype: Without the conserved terminal phenylalanine or tryptophan, this CDR3 likely stems from a read error. The CDR3 loop reads CSASRQGGGYTC. CDR3 in DNA: TGCAGTGCTAGTAGACAGGGCGGTGGCTACACCTGC. The chain is built from TRBV20-1 and TRBJ1-2; 7 bases align to TRBD1. With 3 bases clipped from V and 7 bases from J, the junction kept 5 bases outside the gene matches. The CDR3 loop spans 12 amino acids. Germline CDR1 reads DFQATT; CDR2 reads SNEGSKA (reference sequence).

This chain joins TRBV20-1 and TRBJ1-4; D not certain. The CDR3 covers 14 residues. The germline CDR1 and CDR2 sequences are DFQATT and SNEGSKA (reference sequence). With 1 base removed from V and 3 bases from J, the gap between germline ends came to 9 bases. The CDR3 DNA follows: TGCAGTGCTAGAGTGTACGCTCCTAATGAAAAACTGTTTTTT. This gives the protein CSARVYAPNEKLFF.

Concerning this clonotype: This likely comes from a read error, as the CDR3 has no conserved phenylalanine or tryptophan at its end. The V gene is TRBV29-1, the J gene TRBJ2-1; 13 positions agree with TRBD2. Germline CDR1 is SQVTM and CDR2 is ANQGSEA. This CDR3 is 14 amino acids long. CDR3 sequence reads: CSVDGLAGDNKQFS. The CDR3 DNA is TGCAGCGTTGATGGACTAGCGGGAGACAATAAGCAGTTCTCC.

As regards this clonotype: The CDR3 carries no conserved terminal phenylalanine or tryptophan, so it likely arises from a read error. The chain employs TRBV11-1 and TRBJ2-1; TRBD2 matches at 7 bases. After removal of 4 bases from V and 1 base from J, the junction contained 10 bases not matched to a gene. The CDR3 is 17 residues long. Germline-derived CDR1 and CDR2 are SGHAT and FQDESV (reference sequence). CDR3: CASSYEVAGRSYNEQFS. The CDR3 DNA reads as TGTGCCAGCAGCTACGAGGTAGCGGGCCGATCCTACAATGAGCAGTTCTCC.

Worth noting for this clonotype: A read error is likely, as this CDR3 ends without the conserved phenylalanine or tryptophan. The rearrangement uses TRBV29-1 and TRBJ2-1, with D tentatively TRBD2 (6 bases). Germline V gene data show CDR1 as SQVTM and CDR2 as ANQGSEA. There are 13 residues in the CDR3. V lost 8 bases and J lost 8, with 19 bases in between. The CDR3 spells CSIPGLQYDEQFL. CDR3 bases: TGCAGCATCCCGGGACTCCAATACGATGAGCAGTTCCTC.

Worth noting for this clonotype: The CDR3 carries no conserved terminal phenylalanine or tryptophan, so it likely arises from a read error. CDR3 amino acids: CASGPLSGVHNEQFS. CDR3 coding DNA: TGTGCCAGCGGCCCCCTGTCGGGAGTTCACAATGAGCAGTTCTCC. This rearrangement joins TRBV11-2 to TRBJ2-1; D is possibly TRBD2 (6 bases). V was cut by 8 bases and J by 5 bases, with 19 bases left in between. Germline values: CDR1 SGHAT, CDR2 FQNNGV. This CDR3 region has 15 residues.